The entry below describes one T cell receptor beta chain. This sample is drawn from a study of identical twins. A single record per CDR3 protein comes from TCRdb applying MiXCR to the 5' RACE reads. This table holds under 900,000 distinct CDR3 sequences, roughly 18% found once. Germline assignment: CDR1 SEHNR and CDR2 FQNEAQ (reference sequence). The ends were cut back, 5 bases at V and 2 bases at J, with 8 bases in the middle. The CDR3 covers 13 residues. This sample also belongs to another study, concerning T cells expressing NK-cell markers. As that study records: Several donors showed dominant NKG2C+ clonotypes comprising roughly 1.0-7.0% of their CD8+ T cells. These clonotypes additionally ranked first within the CD3+CD56-NKG2C+ fraction of a few donors.

The source of this sequence is a woman aged 18-30 years in good health. The rearrangement links TRBV7-9 to TRBJ2-3, with D unclear. The sample consisted of PBMCs. The CDR3 bases are TGTGCCAGCAGCCCTGTAGTCACAGATACGCAGTATTTT. Its translation: CASSPVVTDTQYF.